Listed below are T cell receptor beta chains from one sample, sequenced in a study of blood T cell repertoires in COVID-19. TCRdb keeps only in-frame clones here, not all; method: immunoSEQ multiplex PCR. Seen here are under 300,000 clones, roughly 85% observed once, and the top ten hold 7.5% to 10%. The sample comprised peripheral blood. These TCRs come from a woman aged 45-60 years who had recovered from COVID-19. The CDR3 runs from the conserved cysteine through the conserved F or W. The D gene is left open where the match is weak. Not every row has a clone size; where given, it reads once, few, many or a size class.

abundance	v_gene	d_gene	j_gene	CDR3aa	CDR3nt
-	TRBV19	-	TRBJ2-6	CASRRGSGANVLTF	TGTGCCAGTAGGAGAGGCTCTGGGGCCAACGTCCTGACTTTC
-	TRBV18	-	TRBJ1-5	CASSPPRGSGPQHF	TGTGCCAGCTCACCACCGAGAGGGTCAGGGCCCCAGCATTTT
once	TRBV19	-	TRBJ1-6	CASSIDRNPGNSPLHF	TGTGCCAGTAGTATAGATCGGAACCCAGGGAATTCACCCCTCCACTTT
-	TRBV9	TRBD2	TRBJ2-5	CASSTPRGGWGETQYF	TGTGCCAGCAGCACCCCCCGGGGGGGCTGGGGAGAGACCCAGTACTTC
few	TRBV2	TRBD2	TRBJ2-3	CASTIGASGGAEDTQYF	TGTGCCAGCACCATAGGGGCCAGCGGGGGGGCCGAGGATACGCAGTATTTT
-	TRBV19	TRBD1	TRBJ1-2	CASSPLGQNGYTF	TGTGCCAGTAGTCCCCTGGGACAGAATGGCTACACCTTC
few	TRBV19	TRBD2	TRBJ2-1	CASSRTSGSYNEQFF	TGTGCCAGTAGTCGTACTAGCGGGAGTTACAATGAGCAGTTCTTC
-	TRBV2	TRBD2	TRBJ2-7	CASSEETSIYEQYF	TGTGCCAGCAGTGAAGAGACTAGCATCTACGAGCAGTACTTC
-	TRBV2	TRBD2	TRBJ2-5	CASSHLLAGEETQYF	TGTGCCAGCAGCCACCTACTAGCGGGGGAAGAGACCCAGTACTTC
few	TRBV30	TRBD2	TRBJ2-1	CAWSPRTSGLGNEQFF	TGTGCCTGGAGTCCACGGACTAGCGGGTTGGGAAATGAGCAGTTCTTC
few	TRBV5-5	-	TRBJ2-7	CASSLAHRVSEQYF	TGTGCCAGCAGCTTGGCCCACAGGGTCTCCGAGCAGTACTTC
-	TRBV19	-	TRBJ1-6	CASRETGRISPLHF	TGTGCCAGTAGAGAGACAGGCAGGATATCACCCCTCCACTTT
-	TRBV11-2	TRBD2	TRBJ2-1	CASSLTSGRNAAYNEQFF	TGTGCCAGCAGCTTAACTAGCGGGAGGAACGCGGCCTACAATGAGCAGTTCTTC
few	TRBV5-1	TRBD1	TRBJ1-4	CASSLTGPNEKLFF	TGCGCCAGCAGCCTGACAGGGCCAAATGAAAAACTGTTTTTT
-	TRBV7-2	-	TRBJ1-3	CASSPSGGSGNTIYF	TGTGCCAGCAGCCCAAGCGGGGGCTCTGGAAACACCATATATTTT
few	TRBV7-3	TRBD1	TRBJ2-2	CASSTARGGGGELFF	TGTGCCAGCAGCACCGCCCGAGGGGGCGGCGGGGAGCTGTTTTTT
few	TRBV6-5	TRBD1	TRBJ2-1	CASSFGPQGYEQFF	TGTGCCAGCAGTTTTGGGCCACAGGGGTATGAGCAGTTCTTC
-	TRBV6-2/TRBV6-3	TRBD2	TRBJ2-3	CASSLRASGRSDTQYF	TGTGCCAGCAGCCTCCGGGCTAGCGGGAGATCAGATACGCAGTATTTT
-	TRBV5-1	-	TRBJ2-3	CASSLNLVSTDTQYF	TGCGCCAGCAGCCTAAACCTAGTAAGCACAGATACGCAGTATTTT
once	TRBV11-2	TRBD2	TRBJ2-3	CASSRVAGTSGGYTQYF	TGTGCCAGCAGCAGAGTGGCCGGGACTAGCGGGGGTTATACGCAGTATTTT
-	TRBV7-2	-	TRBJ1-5	CASSPSWFGQPQHF	TGTGCCAGCAGTCCTAGCTGGTTTGGTCAGCCCCAGCATTTT
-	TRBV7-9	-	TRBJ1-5	CASSLDGGGNQPQHF	TGTGCCAGCAGCTTAGATGGCGGAGGCAATCAGCCCCAGCATTTT
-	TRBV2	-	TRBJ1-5	CASSDPRYSNQPQHF	TGTGCCAGCAGTGATCCCAGGTATAGCAATCAGCCCCAGCATTTT
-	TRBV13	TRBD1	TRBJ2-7	CASRGPGQGSYEQYF	TGTGCCAGCAGAGGACCGGGACAGGGTTCGTACGAGCAGTACTTC
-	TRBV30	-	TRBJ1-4	CAWTPGSTNEKLFF	TGTGCCTGGACCCCGGGGTCAACTAATGAAAAACTGTTTTTT
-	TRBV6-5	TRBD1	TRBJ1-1	CASRQGAKAFF	TGTGCCAGCAGACAGGGGGCTAAAGCTTTCTTT